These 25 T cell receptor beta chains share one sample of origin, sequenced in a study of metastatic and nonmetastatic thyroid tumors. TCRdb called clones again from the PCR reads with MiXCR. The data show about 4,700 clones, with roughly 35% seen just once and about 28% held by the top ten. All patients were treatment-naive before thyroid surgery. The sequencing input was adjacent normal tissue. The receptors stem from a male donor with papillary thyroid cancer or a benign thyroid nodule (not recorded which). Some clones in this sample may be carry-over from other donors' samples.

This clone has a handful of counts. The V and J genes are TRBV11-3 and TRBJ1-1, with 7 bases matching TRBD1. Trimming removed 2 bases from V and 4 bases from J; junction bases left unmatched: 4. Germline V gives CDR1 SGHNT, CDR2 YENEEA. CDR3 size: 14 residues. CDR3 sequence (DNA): TGTGCCAGCAGCTTAAGGGGGCTTGGCACTGAAGCTTTCTTT. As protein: CASSLRGLGTEAFF.

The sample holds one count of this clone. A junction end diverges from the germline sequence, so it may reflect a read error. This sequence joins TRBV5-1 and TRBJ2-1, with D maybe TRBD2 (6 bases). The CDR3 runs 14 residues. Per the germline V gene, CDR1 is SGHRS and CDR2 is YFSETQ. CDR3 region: CAGSQTPSVNEQFF. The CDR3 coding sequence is TGCGCCGGCAGCCAAACCCCTAGCGTAAATGAGCAGTTCTTC.

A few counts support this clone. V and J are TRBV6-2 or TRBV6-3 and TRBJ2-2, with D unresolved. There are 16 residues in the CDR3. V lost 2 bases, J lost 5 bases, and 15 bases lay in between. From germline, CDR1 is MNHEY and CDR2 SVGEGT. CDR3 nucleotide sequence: TGTGCCAGCAGTTACATCGGCAGCCTTAAAACCGGGGAGCTGTTTTTT. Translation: CASSYIGSLKTGELFF.

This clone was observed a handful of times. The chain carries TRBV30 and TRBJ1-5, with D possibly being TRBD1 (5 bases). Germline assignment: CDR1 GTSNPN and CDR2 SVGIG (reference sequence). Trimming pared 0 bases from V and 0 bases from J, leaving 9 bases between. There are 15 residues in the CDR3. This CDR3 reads CAWSVNGASNQPQHF. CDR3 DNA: TGTGCCTGGAGTGTAAATGGGGCTAGCAATCAGCCCCAGCATTTT.

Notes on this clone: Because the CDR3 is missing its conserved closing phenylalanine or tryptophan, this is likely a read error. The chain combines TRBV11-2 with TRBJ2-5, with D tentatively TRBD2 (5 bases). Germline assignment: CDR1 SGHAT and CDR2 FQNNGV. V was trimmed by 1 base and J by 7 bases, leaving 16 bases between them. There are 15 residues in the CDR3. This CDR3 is CASSLAQAFRGTQYS. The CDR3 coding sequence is TGTGCCAGCAGCTTAGCCCAGGCCTTTCGGGGGACCCAGTACTCC.

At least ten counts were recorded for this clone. CDR3 residues: CSVESPTRTSYNEQFF. CDR3 DNA: TGCAGCGTTGAATCCCCAACACGGACTAGTTACAATGAGCAGTTCTTC. J is TRBJ2-1 and V is TRBV29-1; TRBD2 matches at 7 bases. V shed 2 bases and J 4 bases; nucleotides not matched to a gene: 11. Per the germline V gene, CDR1 is SQVTM and CDR2 is ANQGSEA. CDR3 length: 16 amino acids.

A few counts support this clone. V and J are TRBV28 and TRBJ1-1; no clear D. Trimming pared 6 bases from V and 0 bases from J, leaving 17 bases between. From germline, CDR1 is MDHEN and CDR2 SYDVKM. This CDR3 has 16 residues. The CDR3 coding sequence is TGTGCCAGCAGCATAATAGTGGGATCGATGAACACTGAAGCTTTCTTT. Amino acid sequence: CASSIIVGSMNTEAFF.

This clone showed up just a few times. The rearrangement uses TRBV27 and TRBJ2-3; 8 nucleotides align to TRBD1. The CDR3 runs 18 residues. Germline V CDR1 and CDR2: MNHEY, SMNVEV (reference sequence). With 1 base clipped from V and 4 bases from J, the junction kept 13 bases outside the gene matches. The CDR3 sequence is CASSLLWKQDRVPDTQYF. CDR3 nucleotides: TGTGCCAGCAGTTTATTATGGAAGCAGGACAGGGTCCCAGATACGCAGTATTTT.

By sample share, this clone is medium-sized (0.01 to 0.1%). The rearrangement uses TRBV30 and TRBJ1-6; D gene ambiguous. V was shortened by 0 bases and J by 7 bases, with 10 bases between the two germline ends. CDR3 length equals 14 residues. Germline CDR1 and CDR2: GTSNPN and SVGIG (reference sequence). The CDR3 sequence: CAWSVAGVNSPLHF. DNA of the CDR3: TGTGCCTGGAGTGTTGCAGGAGTCAATTCACCCCTCCACTTT.

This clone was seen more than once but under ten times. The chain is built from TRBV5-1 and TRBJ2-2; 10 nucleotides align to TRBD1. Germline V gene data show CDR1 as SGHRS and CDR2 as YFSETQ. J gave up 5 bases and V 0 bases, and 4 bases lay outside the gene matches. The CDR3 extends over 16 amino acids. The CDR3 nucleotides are TGCGCCAGCAGCTTGGCCGGGACAGGGGAAACCGGGGAGCTGTTTTTT. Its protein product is CASSLAGTGETGELFF.

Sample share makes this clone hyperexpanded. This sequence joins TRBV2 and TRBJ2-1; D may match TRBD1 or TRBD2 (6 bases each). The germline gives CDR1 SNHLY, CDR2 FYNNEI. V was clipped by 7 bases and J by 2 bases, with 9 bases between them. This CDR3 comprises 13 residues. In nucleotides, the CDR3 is TGTGCCAGCAAGGGGGAGGCCTACAATGAGCAGTTCTTC. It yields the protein CASKGEAYNEQFF.

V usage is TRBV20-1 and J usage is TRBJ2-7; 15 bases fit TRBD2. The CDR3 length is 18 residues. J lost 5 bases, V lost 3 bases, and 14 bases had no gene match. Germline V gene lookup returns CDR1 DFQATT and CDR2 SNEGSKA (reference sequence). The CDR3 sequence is CSASKGFPGLAGGDEQYF. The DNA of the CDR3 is TGCAGTGCTAGTAAGGGATTTCCGGGACTAGCGGGAGGAGACGAGCAGTACTTC.

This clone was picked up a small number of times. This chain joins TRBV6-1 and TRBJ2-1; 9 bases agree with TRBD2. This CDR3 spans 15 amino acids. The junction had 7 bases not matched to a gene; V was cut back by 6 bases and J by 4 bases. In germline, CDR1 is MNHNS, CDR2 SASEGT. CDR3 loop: CASSVLAGTYNEQFF. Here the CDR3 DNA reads TGTGCCAGCAGCGTTCTAGCGGGAACTTACAATGAGCAGTTCTTC.

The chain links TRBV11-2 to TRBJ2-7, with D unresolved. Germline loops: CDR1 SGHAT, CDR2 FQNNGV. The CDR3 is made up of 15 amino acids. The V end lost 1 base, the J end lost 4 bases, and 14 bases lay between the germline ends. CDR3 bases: TGTGCCAGCAGCTTAGGAGGACGAGGAAGGTACGAGCAGTACTTC. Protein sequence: CASSLGGRGRYEQYF.

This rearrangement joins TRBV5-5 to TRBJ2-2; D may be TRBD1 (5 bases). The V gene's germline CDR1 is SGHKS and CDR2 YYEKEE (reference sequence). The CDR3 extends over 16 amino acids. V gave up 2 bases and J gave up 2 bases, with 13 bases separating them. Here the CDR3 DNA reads TGTGCCAGCAGCTTCGGGCAGGGCCTAAACACCGGGGAGCTGTTTTTT. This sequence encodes CASSFGQGLNTGELFF.

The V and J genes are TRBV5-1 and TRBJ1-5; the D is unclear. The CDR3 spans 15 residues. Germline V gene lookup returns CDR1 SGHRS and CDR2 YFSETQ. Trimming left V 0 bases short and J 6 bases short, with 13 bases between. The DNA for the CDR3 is TGCGCCAGCAGCTTGGGAGGTTCGGTTTCTCAGCCCCAGCATTTT. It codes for CASSLGGSVSQPQHF.

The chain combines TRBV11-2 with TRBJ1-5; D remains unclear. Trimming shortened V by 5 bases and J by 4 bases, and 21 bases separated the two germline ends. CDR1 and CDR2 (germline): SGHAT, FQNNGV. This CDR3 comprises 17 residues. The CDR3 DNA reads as TGTGCCAGCAGCATTGACACTTCCTATTTACAAAATCAGCCCCAGCATTTT. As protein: CASSIDTSYLQNQPQHF.

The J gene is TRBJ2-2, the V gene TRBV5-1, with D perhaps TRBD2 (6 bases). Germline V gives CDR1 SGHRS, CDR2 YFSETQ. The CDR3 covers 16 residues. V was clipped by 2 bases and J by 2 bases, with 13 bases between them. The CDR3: CASSLLAAGNTGELFF. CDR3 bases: TGCGCCAGCAGCTTACTTGCTGCGGGAAACACCGGGGAGCTGTTTTTT.

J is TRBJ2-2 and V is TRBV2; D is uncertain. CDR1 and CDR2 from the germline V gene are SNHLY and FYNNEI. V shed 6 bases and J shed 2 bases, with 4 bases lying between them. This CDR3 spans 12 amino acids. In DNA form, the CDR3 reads TGTGCCAGCAGCAGAAACACCGGGGAGCTGTTTTTT. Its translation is CASSRNTGELFF.

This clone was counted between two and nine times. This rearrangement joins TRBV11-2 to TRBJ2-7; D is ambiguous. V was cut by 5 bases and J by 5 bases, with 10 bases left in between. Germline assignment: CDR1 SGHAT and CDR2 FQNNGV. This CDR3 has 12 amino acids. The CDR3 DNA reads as TGTGCCAGCAGCCCGACGGCAGACGAGCAGTACTTC. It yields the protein CASSPTADEQYF.

CDR3: CASNASGGSGEQFF. The CDR3 nucleotides read TGTGCCAGCAATGCTTCGGGAGGATCTGGTGAGCAGTTCTTC. The V and J genes are TRBV6-2 or TRBV6-3 and TRBJ2-1, with 7 bases that match TRBD2. Germline CDR1 and CDR2: MNHEY and SVGEGT. The CDR3 is 14 amino acids. J was trimmed by 9 bases and V by 7 bases; bases with no gene match: 12.

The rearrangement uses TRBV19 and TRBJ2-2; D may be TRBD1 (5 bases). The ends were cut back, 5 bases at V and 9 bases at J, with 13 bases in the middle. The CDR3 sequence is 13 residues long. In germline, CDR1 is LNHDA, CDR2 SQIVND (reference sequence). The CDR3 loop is CASSQGTSWELFF. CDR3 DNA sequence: TGTGCCAGTAGTCAGGGTACGTCGTGGGAGCTGTTTTTT.

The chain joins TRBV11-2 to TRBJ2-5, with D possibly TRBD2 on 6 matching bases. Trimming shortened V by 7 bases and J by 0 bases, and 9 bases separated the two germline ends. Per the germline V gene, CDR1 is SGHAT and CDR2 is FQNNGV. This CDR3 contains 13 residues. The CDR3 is CASTGGHQETQYF. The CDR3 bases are TGTGCCAGCACCGGGGGACACCAAGAGACCCAGTACTTC.

The CDR3 spells CASSLSIPGRSSTNEKLFF. The CDR3 region has the DNA TGTGCCAGCAGTTTATCTATTCCCGGCCGCTCGTCAACTAATGAAAAACTGTTTTTT. The chain couples TRBV27 to TRBJ1-4; D unclear. The CDR3 contains 19 residues. The V end lost 0 bases, the J end lost 0 bases, and 17 bases lay between the germline ends. Germline V gene data show CDR1 as MNHEY and CDR2 as SMNVEV (reference sequence).

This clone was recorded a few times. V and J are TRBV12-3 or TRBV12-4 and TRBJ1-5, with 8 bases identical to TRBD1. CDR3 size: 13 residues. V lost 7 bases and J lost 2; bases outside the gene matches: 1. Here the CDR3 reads CASKQGGNQPQHF. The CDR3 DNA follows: TGTGCCAGCAAACAGGGGGGCAATCAGCCCCAGCATTTT.